These 22 T cell receptor beta chains were all obtained from the same sample, sequenced in a study of PD-1 blockade in classical Hodgkin lymphoma. The data were produced by immunoSEQ multiplex PCR, yet TCRdb's version contains in-frame clones alone and is incomplete. The sample records around 13,000 clones, about 80% being singletons. Every patient had relapsed following autologous stem cell transplantation, and cohorts differed in brentuximab vedotin exposure. This sample comprised peripheral blood mononuclear cells (PBMCs), obtained at baseline. The receptors derive from a human donor with classical Hodgkin lymphoma.

V usage is TRBV7-2 and J usage is TRBJ1-2; D perhaps matches TRBD1 (6 bases). V dropped 5 bases and J dropped 7 bases, with 11 bases sitting between them. The CDR3 extends over 12 amino acids. Germline-derived CDR1 and CDR2 are SGHTA and FQGNSA. The CDR3 sequence: CASSAQGGGYTF. The DNA for the CDR3 is TGTGCCAGCAGCGCACAGGGAGGTGGCTACACCTTC. The variable domain in full, completed from reference TRBV7-2 and TRBJ1-2, reads GAGVSQSPSNKVTEKGKDVELRCDPISGHTALYWYRQSLGQGLEFLIYFQGNSAPDKSGLPSDRFSAERTGGSVSTLTIQRTQQEDSAVYLCASSAQGGGYTFGSGTRLTVV.

The rearrangement links TRBV5-1 to TRBJ1-1, with TRBD1 matching over 10 bases. The CDR3 is 15 amino acids. Germline V gene sequence: CDR1 SGHRS, CDR2 YFSETQ. The junction had 8 bases not matched to a gene; V was cut back by 4 bases and J by 5 bases. The chain's CDR3 is CASSPDRGLGTEAFF. CDR3 sequence (DNA): TGCGCCAGCAGCCCTGACAGGGGGCTTGGGACTGAAGCTTTCTTT.

This sequence joins TRBV29-1 and TRBJ2-2; 8 bases are shared with TRBD1. The CDR3 sequence is 15 residues long. Germline trimming cut 4 bases from V and 2 bases from J; bases unmatched to any gene: 6. Germline V gene lookup returns CDR1 SQVTM and CDR2 ANQGSEA. In nucleotides, the CDR3 is TGCAGCGTTGGTCCGGGACAGGTTAACACCGGGGAGCTGTTTTTT. It codes for CSVGPGQVNTGELFF.

The J gene is TRBJ1-2, the V gene TRBV6-1; D gene uncertain. Germline CDR1 and CDR2: MNHNS and SASEGT. The CDR3 totals 13 residues. The V end was cut by 6 bases, the J end by 2 bases, with 10 bases between. Written as DNA, the CDR3 is TGTGCCAGCAGGTACAGCGACAACTATGGCTACACCTTC. Translating it yields CASRYSDNYGYTF.

The genes are TRBV12-5 and TRBJ1-1; D is ambiguous. Germline-derived CDR1 and CDR2 are LGHNT and FRNRAP. This CDR3 has 13 amino acids. The V end was cut by 5 bases, the J end by 6 bases, with 13 bases between. CDR3 loop: CASGPDQVPEAFF. CDR3 sequence (DNA): TGTGCTAGTGGTCCGGACCAGGTCCCTGAAGCTTTCTTT.

The chain combines TRBV5-1 with TRBJ2-2; 12 bases are shared with TRBD2. V gave up 3 bases and J gave up 7 bases; unmatched junction bases: 7. The CDR3 has 16 residues. Germline V gene sequence: CDR1 SGHRS, CDR2 YFSETQ. CDR3 nucleotides: TGCGCCAGCAGCTCGGTGAGACTAGCGGGGGACGGGGAGCTGTTTTTT. It specifies CASSSVRLAGDGELFF.

The chain joins TRBV5-1 to TRBJ2-7; no firm D call. Germline CDR1 and CDR2: SGHRS and YFSETQ. This CDR3 has 15 amino acids. With 1 base removed from V and 0 bases from J, the gap between germline ends came to 11 bases. The chain's CDR3 is CASSLLGLSSYEQYF. CDR3 nucleotide sequence: TGCGCCAGCAGCTTGTTGGGGTTGAGCTCCTACGAGCAGTACTTC.

This clone showed up just a few times. The gene calls are TRBV27 and TRBJ1-6; 9 bases match TRBD1. The CDR3 consists of 15 residues. Trimming took 5 bases from V and 8 from J; bases not matched to a gene: 7. Germline CDR1 is MNHEY and CDR2 is SMNVEV (reference sequence). The chain's CDR3 is CASSEDRGVYSPLHF. The DNA for the CDR3 is TGTGCCAGCAGTGAGGACAGGGGAGTATATTCACCCCTCCACTTT.

The chain joins TRBV7-3 to TRBJ1-6; 7 nucleotides agree with TRBD1. The CDR3 length is 14 residues. CDR1 is SGHTA and CDR2 is FQGTGA in the germline V gene. V was pared by 4 bases and J by 7 bases, with 4 bases of the junction left unmatched. The CDR3: CASSYGGQNSPLHF. CDR3 nucleotide sequence: TGTGCCAGCAGCTACGGGGGACAGAATTCACCCCTCCACTTT.

V is TRBV6-4 and J is TRBJ2-3; 7 bases map to TRBD1. The J segment lost 4 bases and the V segment lost 0 bases, leaving 1 base of the junction unmatched. Germline assignment: CDR1 MRHNA and CDR2 SNTAGT. The CDR3 totals 14 residues. The CDR3 coding sequence is TGTGCCAGCAGTGACTCGACAGGGCCAGATACGCAGTATTTT. It yields the protein CASSDSTGPDTQYF.

The sample holds one count of this clone. The genes are TRBV10-3 and TRBJ1-1, with 8 nucleotides matching TRBD1. The CDR3 has 13 residues. Trimming removed 7 bases from V and 7 bases from J; junction bases left unmatched: 8. The germline V gene encodes CDR1 ENHRY and CDR2 SYGVKD. The CDR3 loop is CAINDRGDGEAFF. The CDR3 DNA sequence: TGTGCCATCAACGACAGGGGAGATGGTGAAGCTTTCTTT.

The genes are TRBV6-1 and TRBJ2-3; TRBD1 or TRBD2 may be the D gene (6 bases each). V lost 2 bases to trimming and J lost 4 bases, with 16 bases between them. This CDR3 spans 16 amino acids. CDR1 is MNHNS, CDR2 SASEGT, per germline. The CDR3 reads CASSEFGGLVADTQYF. In nucleotides, the CDR3 is TGTGCCAGCAGTGAATTTGGGGGGCTCGTGGCAGATACGCAGTATTTT.

V gene TRBV29-1 combines with J gene TRBJ2-1; D is perhaps TRBD2 (5 bases). Deletions cut 3 bases from V and 4 bases from J, with 25 bases between. In germline, CDR1 is SQVTM, CDR2 ANQGSEA. The CDR3 is 18 residues long. DNA of the CDR3: TGCAGCGTTGACCGAAGGATGAACAAGAGGGCCGCGTACAATGAGCAGTTCTTC. It yields the protein CSVDRRMNKRAAYNEQFF.

The chain carries TRBV4-1 and TRBJ2-7; weak D call: TRBD1 (6 bases). Per the germline V gene, CDR1 is MGHRA and CDR2 is YSYEKL. The CDR3 covers 14 residues. CDR3 DNA sequence: TGCGCGACCTCGACCGGGACATCAGTCTACGAGCAGTACTTC. This encodes CATSTGTSVYEQYF.

The V call is TRBV10-1, the J call TRBJ2-2, with a weak D call TRBD2 (5 bases). The V end lost 8 bases, the J end lost 4 bases, and 14 bases lay between the germline ends. This CDR3 contains 14 residues. Per germline, CDR1 WNHNN and CDR2 SYGVQD (reference sequence). The CDR3 bases are TGCGCCAGCCCGGGAAAGGATTTCACCGGGGAGCTGTTTTTT. It codes for CASPGKDFTGELFF.

This chain joins TRBV9 and TRBJ1-2; the D is unclear. V dropped 7 bases and J dropped 3 bases, with 10 bases sitting between them. CDR1 is SGDLS, CDR2 YYNGEE, per germline. The CDR3 spans 12 residues. The CDR3 sequence: CASFRTYYGYTF. CDR3 in DNA: TGTGCCAGCTTTAGGACTTACTATGGCTACACCTTC.

This clone showed up just a few times. V gene TRBV30 combines with J gene TRBJ1-2, with D possibly matching TRBD1 (5 bases). The CDR3 totals 12 residues. Germline assignment: CDR1 GTSNPN and CDR2 SVGIG (reference sequence). The V end was cut by 8 bases, the J end by 4 bases, with 14 bases between. In nucleotides, the CDR3 is TGTGCCCTTCCCCCAGGGAGCTATGGCTACACCTTC. Translating it yields CALPPGSYGYTF.

The chain links TRBV13 to TRBJ2-7; no clear D. CDR1 PRHDT and CDR2 FYEKMQ come from the germline V gene (reference sequence). The germline V and J ends were trimmed by 7 bases and 7 bases, with 20 bases remaining between them. This CDR3 comprises 14 residues. This CDR3 reads CASNLRASHREQYF. The CDR3 DNA reads TGTGCCAGCAACCTCCGGGCCTCCCACCGAGAGCAGTACTTC.

This clone was detected a few times. This chain joins TRBV5-1 and TRBJ2-7, with D perhaps matching TRBD1 (6 bases). The CDR3 has 13 residues. CDR1 and CDR2 (germline): SGHRS, YFSETQ. Trimming took 3 bases from V and 2 from J, leaving 9 bases between them. As DNA, the CDR3 is TGCGCCAGCAGCTGGACAGAAACCTACGAGCAGTACTTC. This sequence encodes CASSWTETYEQYF.

V gene TRBV28 combines with J gene TRBJ2-1; 7 bases are a match to TRBD2. Unmatched junction bases numbered 9, after V lost 5 bases and J lost 5 bases. CDR1 and CDR2 from the germline V gene are MDHEN and SYDVKM. This CDR3 contains 15 residues. CDR3 residues: CASSRAGVPHNEQFF. CDR3 DNA: TGTGCCAGCAGTCGGGCGGGAGTCCCCCACAATGAGCAGTTCTTC.

The V call is TRBV29-1, the J call TRBJ2-1, with D perhaps matching TRBD2 (5 bases). CDR3 length: 14 amino acids. Trimming stripped 7 bases from V and 3 bases from J, with 16 bases between. Germline V CDR1 and CDR2: SQVTM, ANQGSEA. CDR3 residues: CSGKGAAVYNEQFF. The DNA of the CDR3 is TGCAGCGGGAAAGGAGCGGCTGTCTACAATGAGCAGTTCTTC.

This chain's CDR3 is CASRTGGMNTEAFF. DNA for the CDR3: TGTGCCAGCAGGACAGGGGGGATGAACACTGAAGCTTTCTTT. The chain recombines TRBV2 with TRBJ1-1; 9 nucleotides align to TRBD1. Looked up from germline, CDR1 is SNHLY and CDR2 is FYNNEI. V trimming: 6 bases; J trimming: 0 bases; junction bases outside the gene matches: 2. This CDR3 is 14 amino acids long. The entire variable domain, with the rest obtained from reference TRBV2 and TRBJ1-1, is as follows: EPEVTQTPSHQVTQMGQEVILRCVPISNHLYFYWYRQILGQKVEFLVSFYNNEISEKSEIFDDQFSVERPDGSNFTLKIRSTKLEDSAMYFCASRTGGMNTEAFFGQGTRLTVV.